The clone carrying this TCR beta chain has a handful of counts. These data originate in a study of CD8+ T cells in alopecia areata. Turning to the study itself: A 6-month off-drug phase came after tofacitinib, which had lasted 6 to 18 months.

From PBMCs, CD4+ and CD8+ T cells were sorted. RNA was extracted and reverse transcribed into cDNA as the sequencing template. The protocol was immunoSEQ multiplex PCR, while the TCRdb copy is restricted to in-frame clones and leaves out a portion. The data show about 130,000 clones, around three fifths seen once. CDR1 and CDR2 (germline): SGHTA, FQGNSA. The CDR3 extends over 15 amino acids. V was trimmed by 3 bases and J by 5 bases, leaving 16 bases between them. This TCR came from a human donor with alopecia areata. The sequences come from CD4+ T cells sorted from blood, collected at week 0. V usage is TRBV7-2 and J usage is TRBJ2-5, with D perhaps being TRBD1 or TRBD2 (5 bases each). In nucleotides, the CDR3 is TGTGCCAGCAGCTTGGATCCGGGGCGTGGGGAGACCCAGTACTTC. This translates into CASSLDPGRGETQYF.